This T cell receptor beta chain was captured by sequencing in a study of shared clonotypes between healthy human individuals. Assay used: immunoSEQ multiplex PCR; TCRdb lists only in-frame clones, some missing. This table has some 530,000 clones, over 70% appearing once. Germline CDR1 is SGHDT and CDR2 is YYEEEE. The CDR3 totals 14 residues. Trimming shortened V by 7 bases and J by 5 bases, and 16 bases separated the two germline ends. The sequenced sample consisted of PBMCs. The chain couples TRBV5-6 to TRBJ2-1, with unresolved D. This TCR was sampled from a woman aged 40-49 years in good health. Some clones in this sample may be carry-over from other donors' samples. CDR3 sequence reads: CASAPTGQHNEQFF. Here the CDR3 DNA reads TGTGCCAGCGCCCCAACCGGCCAACACAATGAGCAGTTCTTC.